This passage covers 5 T cell receptor beta chains from one sample sequenced in a study of cytomegalovirus exposure and HLA in healthy donors. Primers: 60 Vbeta forward and 13 Jbeta reverse. Clones were read by immunoSEQ multiplex PCR, and TCRdb kept only the in-frame ones, dropping some. The table lists 70,000 to 95,000 clones, roughly 80% of them singletons. Sample: PBMCs. The receptors were gathered from a woman in her 30s in good health and CMV-seronegative.

This clone appeared once. CDR3 amino acids: CAITEAGQGGTGELFF. The DNA of the CDR3 is TGTGCCATCACCGAGGCGGGACAGGGAGGAACCGGGGAGCTGTTTTTT. The chain uses TRBV10-3 and TRBJ2-2, with 9 bases matching TRBD1. CDR3 size: 16 residues. Unmatched junction bases numbered 11, after V lost 7 bases and J lost 5 bases. Germline CDR1 reads ENHRY; CDR2 reads SYGVKD.

V and J are TRBV7-8 and TRBJ2-1; 8 positions match TRBD2. Per germline, CDR1 SGHVS and CDR2 FQNEAQ. This CDR3 region has 16 residues. The trim removed 5 bases at V and 9 bases at J, leaving 15 bases unmatched. The DNA for the CDR3 is TGTGCCAGCAGCCCCATGGCTAGCGGGCCCACCACTGAGCAGTTCTTC. Amino acid sequence: CASSPMASGPTTEQFF.

This clone was detected a few times. The chain uses TRBV6-6 and TRBJ2-7, with D possibly TRBD2 on 6 matching bases. The CDR3 consists of 12 residues. CDR1 and CDR2 from the germline V gene are MNHNY and SVGAGI (reference sequence). The V end lost 7 bases, the J end lost 3 bases, and 10 bases lay between the germline ends. CDR3 sequence (DNA): TGTGCCAGCACCGGTAGCGGCTACGAGCAGTACTTC. Protein product: CASTGSGYEQYF.

This chain uses TRBV2 with TRBJ1-2; D is uncertain. CDR3 length: 12 residues. From germline, CDR1 is SNHLY and CDR2 FYNNEI. V was clipped by 7 bases and J by 2 bases, with 8 bases between them. The CDR3 protein is CASTRENYGYTF. DNA for the CDR3: TGTGCCAGCACGAGGGAAAACTATGGCTACACCTTC.

V is TRBV29-1 and J is TRBJ2-7, with 8 bases lining up with TRBD1. The CDR3 is made up of 15 amino acids. The germline V gene has CDR1 SQVTM and CDR2 ANQGSEA. Trimming at V came to 5 bases and at J to 3 bases, leaving 12 bases not matched to a gene. CDR3 residues: CSVHTRGTGYYEQYF. As DNA, the CDR3 is TGCAGCGTTCATACCCGCGGGACAGGATACTACGAGCAGTACTTC.